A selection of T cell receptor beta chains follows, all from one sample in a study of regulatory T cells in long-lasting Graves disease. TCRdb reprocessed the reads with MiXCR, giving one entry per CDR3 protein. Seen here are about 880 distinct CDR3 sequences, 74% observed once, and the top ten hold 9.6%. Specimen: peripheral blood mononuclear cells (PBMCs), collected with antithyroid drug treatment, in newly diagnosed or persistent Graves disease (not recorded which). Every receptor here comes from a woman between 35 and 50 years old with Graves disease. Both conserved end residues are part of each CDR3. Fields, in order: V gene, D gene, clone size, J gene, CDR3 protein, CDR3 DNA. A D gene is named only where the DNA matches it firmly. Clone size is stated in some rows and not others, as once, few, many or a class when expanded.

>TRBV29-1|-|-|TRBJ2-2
CSVDQQNTGELFF
TGCAGCGTTGATCAACAGAACACCGGGGAGCTGTTTTTT
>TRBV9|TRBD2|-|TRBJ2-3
CASSAAVPLGTSGRFTQYF
TGTGCCAGCAGCGCGGCGGTACCCTTGGGAACTAGCGGGAGGTTTACGCAGTATTTT
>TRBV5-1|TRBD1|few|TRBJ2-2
CASSDWDRGIAGELFF
TGCGCCAGCAGCGATTGGGACAGGGGGATCGCCGGGGAGCTGTTTTTT
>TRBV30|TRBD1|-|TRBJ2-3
CAPVLQEPGTGFLDTQYF
TGTGCCCCAGTGTTGCAAGAGCCCGGGACAGGCTTTTTAGATACGCAGTATTTT
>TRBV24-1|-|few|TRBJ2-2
CATSDPRGGGSNTGELFF
TGTGCCACCAGTGACCCCCGCGGAGGGGGCAGTAACACCGGGGAGCTGTTTTTT
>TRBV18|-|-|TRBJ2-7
CASSRPYSGEQYF
TGTGCCAGCTCAAGGCCTTATTCTGGAGAGCAGTACTTC
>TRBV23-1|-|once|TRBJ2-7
CASSPIGFNEQYF
TGCGCCAGCAGTCCTATCGGGTTCAACGAGCAGTACTTC
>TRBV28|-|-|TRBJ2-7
CATLDGRDYEQYF
TGTGCCACCTTGGACGGGAGAGACTACGAGCAGTACTTC
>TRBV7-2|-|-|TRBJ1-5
CASSLARADSNQPQHF
TGTGCCAGCAGCTTAGCGCGGGCCGATAGCAATCAGCCCCAGCATTTT
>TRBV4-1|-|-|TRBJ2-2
CASTSLGSPGELFF
TGCGCCAGCACCTCTTTGGGGAGCCCCGGGGAGCTGTTTTTT
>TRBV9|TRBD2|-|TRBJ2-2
CASSVATSGSGHTGELFF
TGTGCCAGCAGCGTAGCAACTAGCGGGAGTGGGCACACCGGGGAGCTGTTTTTT
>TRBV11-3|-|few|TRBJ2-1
CASSSDYNEQFF
TGTGCCAGCAGTTCAGACTACAATGAGCAGTTCTTC
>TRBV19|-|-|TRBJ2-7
CASSIDPVREQYF
TGTGCCAGTAGTATAGATCCCGTACGCGAGCAGTACTTC
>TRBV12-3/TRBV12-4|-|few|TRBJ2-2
CASSLLFGELFF
TGTGCCAGCAGTTTATTGTTCGGGGAGCTGTTTTTT
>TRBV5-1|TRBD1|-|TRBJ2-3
CASSGTGVNTDTQYF
TGCGCCAGCAGCGGTACAGGGGTGAACACAGATACGCAGTATTTT
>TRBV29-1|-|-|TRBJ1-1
CSFVRDGTEAFF
TGCAGCTTCGTCCGGGACGGCACTGAAGCTTTCTTT
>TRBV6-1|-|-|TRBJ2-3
CASIRAASTDTQYF
TGTGCCAGCATCCGCGCGGCGAGCACAGATACGCAGTATTTT
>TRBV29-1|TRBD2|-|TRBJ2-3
CSVEGAGGNTDTQYF
TGCAGCGTTGAAGGAGCGGGAGGCAACACAGATACGCAGTATTTT
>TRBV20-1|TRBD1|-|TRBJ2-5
CSAWKPNRGLQETQYF
TGCAGTGCTTGGAAACCGAACAGGGGGCTCCAAGAGACCCAGTACTTC
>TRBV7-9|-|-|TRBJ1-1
CASSLEPGSEAFF
TGTGCCAGCAGCCTAGAACCGGGATCTGAAGCTTTCTTT
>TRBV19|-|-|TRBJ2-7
CASSITGPIYEQYF
TGTGCCAGTAGTATTACGGGACCTATTTACGAGCAGTACTTC
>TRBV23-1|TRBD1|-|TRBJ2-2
CASTSDRGRTGELFF
TGCGCCAGCACCTCGGACAGGGGGCGGACCGGGGAGCTGTTTTTT
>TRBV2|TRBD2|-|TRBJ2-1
CASNIPAGARVGEQFF
TGTGCCAGCAATATACCAGCGGGAGCCAGAGTTGGTGAGCAGTTCTTC
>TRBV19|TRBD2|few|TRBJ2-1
CASSILTSGGRREQFF
TGTGCCAGTAGTATCCTTACCTCGGGGGGGCGAAGGGAGCAGTTCTTC
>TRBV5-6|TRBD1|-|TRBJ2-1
CASSLLQGLSYNEQFF
TGTGCCAGCAGCTTGTTACAGGGGTTATCCTACAATGAGCAGTTCTTC
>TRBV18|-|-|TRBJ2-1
CASSPPAGRDEQFF
TGTGCCAGCTCACCACCGGCAGGGCGGGATGAGCAGTTCTTC
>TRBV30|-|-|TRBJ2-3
CAWSDLSGTDTQYF
TGTGCCTGGAGCGATCTGTCGGGCACAGATACGCAGTATTTT
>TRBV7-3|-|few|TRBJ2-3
CASSLSGITDTQYF
TGTGCCAGCAGCTTAAGCGGAATCACAGATACGCAGTATTTT
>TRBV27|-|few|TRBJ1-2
CASSPGGGVYGYTF
TGTGCCAGCAGCCCTGGCGGAGGCGTCTATGGCTACACCTTC
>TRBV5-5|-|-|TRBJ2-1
CASSFRASSYNEQFF
TGTGCCAGCAGCTTTCGAGCGAGCTCCTACAATGAGCAGTTCTTC
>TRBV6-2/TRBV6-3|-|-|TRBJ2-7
CASSYSTGLLYEQYF
TGTGCCAGCAGTTACTCGACAGGACTTCTCTACGAGCAGTACTTC
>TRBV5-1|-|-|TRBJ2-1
CASSWRSYNEQFF
TGCGCCAGCAGCTGGCGATCATACAATGAGCAGTTCTTC
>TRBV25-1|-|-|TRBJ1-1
CASSLDRVNTEAFF
TGTGCCAGCAGTCTCGACAGAGTAAACACTGAAGCTTTCTTT
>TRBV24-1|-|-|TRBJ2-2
CATSDYTDGELFF
TGTGCCACCAGTGATTATACAGACGGGGAGCTGTTTTTT
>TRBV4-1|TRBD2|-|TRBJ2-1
CASSLQLAGEYNEQFF
TGCGCCAGCAGCCTGCAACTAGCGGGGGAATACAATGAGCAGTTCTTC
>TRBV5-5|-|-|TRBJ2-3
CASSLHRERDTQYF
TGTGCCAGCAGCCTACACCGGGAACGAGATACGCAGTATTTT
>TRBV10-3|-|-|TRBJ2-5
CAISEQETQYF
TGTGCCATCAGTGAGCAAGAGACCCAGTACTTC
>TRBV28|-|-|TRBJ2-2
CASSLFSAGELFF
TGTGCCAGCAGTTTATTTAGCGCCGGGGAGCTGTTTTTT
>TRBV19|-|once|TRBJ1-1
CASTPGHLLEAFF
TGTGCCAGTACCCCGGGACATTTACTTGAAGCTTTCTTT
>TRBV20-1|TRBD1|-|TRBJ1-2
CSAQPKVQGADGYTF
TGCAGTGCGCAACCTAAAGTACAGGGGGCGGATGGCTACACCTTC
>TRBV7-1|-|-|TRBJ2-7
CASSSQVASSHEQYF
TGTGCCAGCAGCTCCCAGGTGGCTAGCAGCCACGAGCAGTACTTC
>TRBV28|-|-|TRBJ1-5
CASTSSGGSRNQPQHF
TGTGCCAGCACTAGTTCGGGGGGGTCTCGGAATCAGCCCCAGCATTTT
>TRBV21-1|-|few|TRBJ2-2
CASSNIQGGLVTGELFF
TGTGCCAGCAGCAATATACAGGGGGGCCTAGTCACCGGGGAGCTGTTTTTT
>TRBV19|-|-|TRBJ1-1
CASSMRGGAFF
TGTGCCAGTAGTATGAGAGGGGGAGCTTTCTTT
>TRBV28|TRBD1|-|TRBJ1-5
CASSSGQGFNQPQHF
TGTGCCAGCAGTTCCGGACAGGGGTTCAATCAGCCCCAGCATTTT
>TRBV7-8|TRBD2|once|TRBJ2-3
CASSKGLADNTDTQYF
TGTGCCAGCAGCAAAGGACTAGCAGACAACACAGATACGCAGTATTTT